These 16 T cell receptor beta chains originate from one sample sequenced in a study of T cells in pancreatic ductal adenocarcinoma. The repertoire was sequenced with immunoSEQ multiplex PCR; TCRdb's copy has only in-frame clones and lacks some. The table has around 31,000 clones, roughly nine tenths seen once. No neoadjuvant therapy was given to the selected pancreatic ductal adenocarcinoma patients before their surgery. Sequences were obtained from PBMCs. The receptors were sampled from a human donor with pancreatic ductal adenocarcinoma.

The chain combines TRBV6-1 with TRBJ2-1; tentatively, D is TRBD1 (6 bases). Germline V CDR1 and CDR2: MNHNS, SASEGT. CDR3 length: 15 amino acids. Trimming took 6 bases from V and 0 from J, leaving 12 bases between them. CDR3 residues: CASSGRQDSYNEQFF. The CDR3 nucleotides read TGTGCCAGCAGCGGCCGACAGGACTCCTACAATGAGCAGTTCTTC.

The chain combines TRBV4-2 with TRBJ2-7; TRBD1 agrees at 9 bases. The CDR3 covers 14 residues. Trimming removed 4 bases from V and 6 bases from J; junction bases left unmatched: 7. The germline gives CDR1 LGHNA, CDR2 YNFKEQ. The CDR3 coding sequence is TGTGCCAGCAGCCCGGGACAGGGACAAGGCGAGCAGTACTTC. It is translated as CASSPGQGQGEQYF.

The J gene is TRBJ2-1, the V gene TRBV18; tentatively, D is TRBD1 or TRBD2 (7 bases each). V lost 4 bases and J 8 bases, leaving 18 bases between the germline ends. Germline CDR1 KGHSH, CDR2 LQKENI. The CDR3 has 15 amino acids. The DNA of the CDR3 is TGTGCCAGCTCACAGGGAGGGGGCGCATTTTATGAGCAGTTCTTC. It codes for CASSQGGGAFYEQFF.

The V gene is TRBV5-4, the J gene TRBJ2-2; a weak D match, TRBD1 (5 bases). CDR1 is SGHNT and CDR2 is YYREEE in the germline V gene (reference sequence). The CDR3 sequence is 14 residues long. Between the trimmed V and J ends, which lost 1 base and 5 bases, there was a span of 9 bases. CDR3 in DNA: TGTGCCAGCAGCTTGTGGGGCAAAACCGGGGAGCTGTTTTTT. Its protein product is CASSLWGKTGELFF.

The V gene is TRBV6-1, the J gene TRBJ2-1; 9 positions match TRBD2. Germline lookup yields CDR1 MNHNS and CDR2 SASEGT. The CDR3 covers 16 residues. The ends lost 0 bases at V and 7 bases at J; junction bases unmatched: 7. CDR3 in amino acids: CASSEALAGLRNEQFF. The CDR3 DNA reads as TGTGCCAGCAGTGAAGCTCTAGCGGGATTAAGGAATGAGCAGTTCTTC.

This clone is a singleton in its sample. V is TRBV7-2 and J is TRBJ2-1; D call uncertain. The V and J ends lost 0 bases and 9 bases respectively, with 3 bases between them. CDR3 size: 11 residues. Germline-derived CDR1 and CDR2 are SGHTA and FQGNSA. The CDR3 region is CASSLATEQFF. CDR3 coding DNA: TGTGCCAGCAGCTTAGCCACTGAGCAGTTCTTC.

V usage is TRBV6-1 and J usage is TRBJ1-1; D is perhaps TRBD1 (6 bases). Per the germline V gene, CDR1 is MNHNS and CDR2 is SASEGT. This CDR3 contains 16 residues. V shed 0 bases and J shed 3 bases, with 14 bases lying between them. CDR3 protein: CASSEASRAGDTEAFF. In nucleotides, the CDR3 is TGTGCCAGCAGTGAAGCCTCACGGGCAGGGGACACTGAAGCTTTCTTT.

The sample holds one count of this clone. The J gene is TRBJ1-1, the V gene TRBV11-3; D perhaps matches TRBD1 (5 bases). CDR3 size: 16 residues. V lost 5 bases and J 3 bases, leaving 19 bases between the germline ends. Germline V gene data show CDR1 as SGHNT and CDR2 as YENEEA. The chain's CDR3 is CASSTVAGPKDTEAFF. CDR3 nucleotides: TGTGCCAGCAGCACTGTGGCAGGGCCTAAGGACACTGAAGCTTTCTTT.

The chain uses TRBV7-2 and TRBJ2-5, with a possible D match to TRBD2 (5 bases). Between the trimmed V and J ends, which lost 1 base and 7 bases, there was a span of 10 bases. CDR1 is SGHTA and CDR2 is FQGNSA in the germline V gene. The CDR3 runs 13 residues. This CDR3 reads CASSLEAGRTQYF. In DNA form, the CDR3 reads TGTGCCAGCAGCTTAGAGGCTGGGAGGACCCAGTACTTC.

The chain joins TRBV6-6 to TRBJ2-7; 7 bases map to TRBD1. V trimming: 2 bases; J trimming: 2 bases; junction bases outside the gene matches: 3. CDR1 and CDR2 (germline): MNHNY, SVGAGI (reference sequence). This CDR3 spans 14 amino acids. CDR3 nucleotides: TGTGCCAGCAGTTACGGTCAGGGGGCCTACGAGCAGTACTTC. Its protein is CASSYGQGAYEQYF.

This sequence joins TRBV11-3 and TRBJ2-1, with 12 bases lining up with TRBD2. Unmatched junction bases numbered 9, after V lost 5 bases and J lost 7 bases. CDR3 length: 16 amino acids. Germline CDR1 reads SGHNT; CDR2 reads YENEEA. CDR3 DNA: TGTGCCAGCAGCGCTCGCCTAGCGGGAGGGCCGAATGAGCAGTTCTTC. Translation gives CASSARLAGGPNEQFF. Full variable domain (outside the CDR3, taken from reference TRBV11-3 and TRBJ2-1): EAGVVQSPRYKIIEKKQPVAFWCNPISGHNTLYWYLQNLGQGPELLIRYENEEAVDDSQLPKDRFSAERLKGVDSTLKIQPAELGDSAVYLCASSARLAGGPNEQFFGPGTRLTVL.

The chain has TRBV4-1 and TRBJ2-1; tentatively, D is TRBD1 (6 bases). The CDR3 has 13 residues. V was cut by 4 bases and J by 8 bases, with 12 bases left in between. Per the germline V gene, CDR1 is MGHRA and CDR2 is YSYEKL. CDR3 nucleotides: TGCGCCAGCAGCCCGACAGGCGTGCATGAGCAGTTCTTC. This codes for CASSPTGVHEQFF.

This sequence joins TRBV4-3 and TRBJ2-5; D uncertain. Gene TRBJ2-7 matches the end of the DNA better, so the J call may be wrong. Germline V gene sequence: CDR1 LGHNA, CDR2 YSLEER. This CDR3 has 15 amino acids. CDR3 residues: CASSQSLEISYEQYF. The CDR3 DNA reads TGCGCCAGCAGCCAAAGCCTGGAAATCTCCTACGAGCAGTACTTC.

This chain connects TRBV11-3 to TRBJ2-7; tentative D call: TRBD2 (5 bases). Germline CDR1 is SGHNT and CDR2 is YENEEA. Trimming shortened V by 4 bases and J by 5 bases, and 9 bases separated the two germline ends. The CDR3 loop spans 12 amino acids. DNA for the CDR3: TGTGCCAGCAGCTGGAGGAACCACGAGCAGTACTTC. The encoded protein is CASSWRNHEQYF.

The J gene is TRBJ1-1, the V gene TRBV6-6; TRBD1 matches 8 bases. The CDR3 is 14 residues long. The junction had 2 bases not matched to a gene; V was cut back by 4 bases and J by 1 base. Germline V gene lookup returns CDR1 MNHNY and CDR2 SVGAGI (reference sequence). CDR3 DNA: TGTGCCAGCAGTTTAGGACAGGGGAACACTGAAGCTTTCTTT. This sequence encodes CASSLGQGNTEAFF.

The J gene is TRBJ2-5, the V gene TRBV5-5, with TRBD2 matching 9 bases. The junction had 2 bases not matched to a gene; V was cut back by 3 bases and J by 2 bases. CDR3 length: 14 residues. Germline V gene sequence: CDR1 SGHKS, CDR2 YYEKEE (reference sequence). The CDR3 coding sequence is TGTGCCAGCAGCTCCACTAGCGGGCAAGAGACCCAGTACTTC. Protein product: CASSSTSGQETQYF. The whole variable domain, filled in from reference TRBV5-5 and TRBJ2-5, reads DAGVTQSPTHLIKTRGQQVTLRCSPISGHKSVSWYQQVLGQGPQFIFQYYEKEERGRGNFPDRFSARQFPNYSSELNVNALLLGDSALYLCASSSTSGQETQYFGPGTRLLVL.